This TCR beta chain was obtained from a study of CD8 T cells in ankylosing spondylitis. Study findings and constraints: A motif of eight highly homologous TCR beta variants was seen as apparently characteristic of ankylosing spondylitis blood.

Making the TCR beta libraries involved quantitative 5'-RACE with molecular barcodes. TCRdb re-called the 5' RACE reads through MiXCR, storing one row per CDR3 protein. Among under 850,000 distinct CDR3 sequences listed, around 19% were seen once. This clonotype was picked up a small number of times. The antigen remains unidentified. The CDR3 extends over 16 amino acids. CDR1 is MNHEY, CDR2 SVGAGI, per germline. The V and J ends lost 4 bases and 5 bases, in that order; junction bases with no gene match: 11. Sequencing was carried out using blood, either unsorted or a sorted T cell fraction (not recorded which). The chain carries TRBV6-5 and TRBJ1-2, with 9 bases matching TRBD1. This TCR was sampled from a male donor with ankylosing spondylitis. The CDR3 DNA reads as TGTGCCAGCAGTTCCCTGGGACAGGGTATGGATTATGGCTACACCTTC. Translation: CASSSLGQGMDYGYTF.